This T cell receptor (beta chain) was sequenced in a study of CD8+CD57+ T cells in acquired aplastic anemia. Study-wide background: The sorted CD4+ and CD8+ cells yielded an average around 3 ug of DNA.

The CDR3 is 8 residues long, counting both termini. The germline gives CDR1 SEHNR, CDR2 FQNEAQ (reference sequence). Using genomic DNA as the template, TCR beta VDJ and CDR3 profiling was carried out. TCRdb reanalysed the reads using MiXCR and keeps one entry per CDR3 protein. The data show about 190,000 distinct CDR3 sequences, with less than 60% seen just once and 8% to 10% held by the top ten. The sequenced patients had an expansion of CD8+CD57+ cells seen by flow cytometry. A word on this clonotype: What it recognizes is unknown. The conserved phenylalanine or tryptophan is not found at the CDR3 terminus, so this likely reflects a read error. No DNA is shown, since the ends of the CDR3 on it are uncertain; the CDR3 is the one TCRdb lists.

Regarding the study as a whole: Some 29 shared CD8+ CDR3s appeared highly expressed within patients' immunodominant clones. Levels of CD8+ Simpson's diversity were not significantly distinct in patients versus controls.

This chain joins TRBV7-9 and TRBJ2-7; the table gives TRBD2 as D, unverified against the DNA. This clonotype was sampled from a human donor with aplastic anemia. The sequenced material came from sorted CD4+, CD8+, or CD8+CD57+ T cells (not recorded which) from PBMCs. The CDR3 sequence is CASSLKEA.